Listed below are T cell receptor beta chains from one sample, sequenced in a study of OX40 agonist ivuxolimab in advanced cancers. Measured with immunoSEQ multiplex PCR; TCRdb has only the in-frame clones, and not every one. The data hold around 61,000 clones, with roughly 84% observed a single time. The sequencing here drew on CD4+ or CD8+ T cells sorted from blood, taken in a trial of the OX40 agonist ivuxolimab. The receptors were gathered from an adult with an advanced solid tumor such as melanoma, head and neck, liver or kidney cancer. The CDR3 runs from the conserved cysteine through the conserved F or W. The order of the fields is clone size, J gene, V gene, D gene, CDR3 protein, CDR3 DNA. A D gene is named only where the DNA matches it firmly. Part of the rows lack a size; the others show once, few, many or a class for expanded clones.

.	TRBJ2-5	TRBV6-1	.	CASTPFTDQETQYF	TGTGCCAGCACCCCGTTCACTGACCAAGAGACCCAGTACTTC
.	TRBJ2-5	TRBV11-2	TRBD2	CASSFGLAGGPRETQYF	TGTGCCAGCAGCTTTGGACTAGCGGGAGGGCCACGAGAGACCCAGTACTTC
.	TRBJ1-4	TRBV19	.	CASSPGTGENEKLFF	TGTGCCAGTAGCCCCGGGACCGGCGAAAATGAAAAACTGTTTTTT
.	TRBJ2-7	TRBV20-1	.	CSASIDYEQYF	TGCAGTGCCTCTATTGACTACGAGCAGTACTTC
.	TRBJ2-7	TRBV28	TRBD2	CASSILSGRSSYEQYF	TGTGCCAGCAGTATCCTTAGCGGGAGGAGCTCCTACGAGCAGTACTTC
few	TRBJ2-3	TRBV9	.	CASGDRYADTQYF	TGTGCCAGCGGGGACCGATACGCGGATACGCAGTATTTT
.	TRBJ2-3	TRBV18	TRBD2	CASPPLLAGDPDTQYF	TGTGCCAGCCCACCTCTACTAGCGGGAGACCCAGATACGCAGTATTTT
.	TRBJ2-2	TRBV12-5	.	CASGLVLDWKPGELFF	TGTGCTAGTGGTTTGGTCCTAGATTGGAAGCCCGGGGAGCTGTTTTTT
.	TRBJ1-5	TRBV5-1	.	CASSNGQGNQPQHF	TGCGCCAGCAGTAACGGACAAGGCAATCAGCCCCAGCATTTT
.	TRBJ2-5	TRBV29-1	.	CSAATRVGTQYF	TGCAGCGCGGCTACTAGAGTGGGGACCCAGTACTTC
.	TRBJ2-3	TRBV5-1	.	CASSLAVRTGVGDTQYF	TGCGCCAGCAGCTTGGCCGTAAGGACGGGAGTGGGAGATACGCAGTATTTT
.	TRBJ2-2	TRBV7-9	TRBD1	CASSWTGRTGELFF	TGTGCCAGCAGCTGGACAGGGCGCACCGGGGAGCTGTTTTTT
.	TRBJ2-5	TRBV11-2	TRBD2	CASSYGLGGQETQYF	TGTGCCAGCAGCTACGGACTAGGAGGCCAAGAGACCCAGTACTTC
.	TRBJ2-1	TRBV19	.	CASSIGTVNEQFF	TGTGCCAGTAGTATAGGGACGGTCAATGAGCAGTTCTTC
.	TRBJ2-2	TRBV2	.	CASSETVSGELFF	TGTGCCAGCAGCGAAACAGTTTCCGGGGAGCTGTTTTTT
few	TRBJ2-7	TRBV19	TRBD1	CASSLGTDSYEQYF	TGTGCCAGTAGTCTGGGGACAGACTCCTACGAGCAGTACTTC
.	TRBJ2-1	TRBV18	TRBD2	CASSLWPGLEDNEQFF	TGTGCCAGCTCTCTTTGGCCGGGACTAGAGGACAATGAGCAGTTCTTC
few	TRBJ2-7	TRBV10-3	.	CAISPTTGYSYEQYF	TGTGCCATCAGCCCCACGACAGGATACTCCTACGAGCAGTACTTC
.	TRBJ2-5	TRBV7-2	.	CASSFYQGPETQYF	TGTGCCAGCAGCTTTTATCAGGGGCCAGAGACCCAGTACTTC
.	TRBJ1-1	TRBV11-3	TRBD1	CATSPGQGPPSDTEAFF	TGTGCCACCTCCCCGGGACAGGGGCCCCCCTCGGACACTGAAGCTTTCTTT
.	TRBJ2-7	TRBV29-1	TRBD2	CSVEFATSGSSREQYF	TGCAGCGTTGAATTTGCGACTAGCGGGAGTTCTCGGGAGCAGTACTTC
.	TRBJ2-7	TRBV9	.	CASSGMEGSYEQYF	TGTGCCAGCAGCGGGATGGAGGGCTCCTACGAGCAGTACTTC
.	TRBJ2-3	TRBV28	.	CASSKAYTQYF	TGTGCCAGCAGCAAGGCCTATACGCAGTATTTT
.	TRBJ1-1	TRBV6-5	.	CASSYRGGAFF	TGTGCCAGCAGTTATCGAGGGGGGGCTTTCTTT
.	TRBJ1-1	TRBV19	.	CASSWQGRGEAFF	TGTGCCAGTAGTTGGCAGGGACGGGGTGAAGCTTTCTTT
.	TRBJ2-2	TRBV10-3	.	CAISESLSSPGELFF	TGTGCCATCAGTGAGTCGCTCTCCTCCCCTGGGGAGCTGTTTTTT
.	TRBJ1-1	TRBV2	.	CASSATQGGPEAFF	TGTGCCAGCAGTGCCACGCAGGGTGGACCTGAAGCTTTCTTT
.	TRBJ2-7	TRBV7-2	.	CASSLGAPSSYEQYF	TGTGCCAGCAGCTTAGGAGCACCGAGCTCCTACGAGCAGTACTTC
.	TRBJ2-5	TRBV5-1	TRBD2	CASSRTSGISGETQYF	TGCGCCAGCAGCCGGACAAGCGGGATCTCCGGGGAGACCCAGTACTTC
.	TRBJ2-6	TRBV4-2	.	CASSQVTGWNSGANVLTF	TGTGCCAGCAGCCAAGTCACAGGATGGAACTCTGGGGCCAACGTCCTGACTTTC
.	TRBJ1-3	TRBV4-3	TRBD1	CASSQAYLPGQLSGNTIYF	TGCGCCAGCAGCCAAGCCTACCTCCCGGGACAGCTCTCTGGAAACACCATATATTTT
.	TRBJ2-7	TRBV19	.	CASSINRDGEQYF	TGTGCCAGTAGTATAAACAGGGATGGCGAGCAGTACTTC
.	TRBJ2-1	TRBV7-2	.	CASSLGRNNEQFF	TGTGCCAGCAGCTTAGGTAGGAACAATGAGCAGTTCTTC
.	TRBJ2-3	TRBV5-8	.	CASSYPGGPDTQYF	TGTGCCAGCAGCTATCCGGGGGGCCCAGATACGCAGTATTTT
.	TRBJ1-4	TRBV18	TRBD1	CASSPLGQGSEKLFF	TGTGCCAGCTCACCCCTTGGACAGGGTTCGGAAAAACTGTTTTTT
.	TRBJ1-5	TRBV6-1	.	CASSGEGSGNQPQHF	TGTGCCAGCAGTGGAGAGGGCTCCGGAAATCAGCCCCAGCATTTT
.	TRBJ1-1	TRBV7-4	.	CASSLERDVNTEAFF	TGTGCCAGCAGCTTAGAGAGGGACGTAAACACTGAAGCTTTCTTT
.	TRBJ2-1	TRBV7-2	TRBD2	CASSSSSSGSQFF	TGTGCCAGCAGCTCGTCTTCTAGCGGGAGTCAGTTCTTC
.	TRBJ2-2	TRBV11-3	TRBD2	CASSLASGLNTGELFF	TGTGCCAGCAGCTTGGCTAGCGGACTGAACACCGGGGAGCTGTTTTTT
.	TRBJ2-7	TRBV2	TRBD2	CASTERTSGSGEQYF	TGTGCCAGCACCGAAAGGACTAGCGGGAGTGGTGAGCAGTACTTC
.	TRBJ1-5	TRBV7-9	.	CASSPRGNSNQPQHF	TGTGCCAGCAGCCCCCGGGGGAATAGCAATCAGCCCCAGCATTTT